Here is one TCR beta chain with its context. This CDR3 has 15 residues. Per the germline V gene, CDR1 is LGHDT and CDR2 is YNNKEL (reference sequence). This sample is drawn from a study of T cells expressing NK-cell markers. From its re-call of the 5' RACE reads, TCRdb lists each CDR3 protein once, without DNA. Reported are about 150,000 distinct CDR3 sequences; the ten largest clones contain roughly 35%. The sequencing input was blood T cells: a sorted CD56 or NKG2C T cell subset, CD4+ or CD8+ T cells, or bulk PBMC T cells (not recorded which). The sequence was obtained from a woman aged 45-65 years in good health. The chain employs TRBV3-1 and TRBJ2-2; TCRdb proposes TRBD1, but this gene call is untestable without DNA. The CDR3: CASSQEGRVTGELFF. The complete variable domain, with remaining parts taken from reference TRBV3-1 and TRBJ2-2, reads DTAVSQTPKYLVTQMGNDKSIKCEQNLGHDTMYWYKQDSKKFLKIMFSYNNKELIINETVPNRFSPKSPDKAHLNLHINSLELGDSAVYFCASSQEGRVTGELFFGEGSRLTVL.